Ten or more counts support the clone carrying this TCR beta chain. The sample originates from a study of T cells in Graves' hyperthyroidism and ophthalmopathy. Amplification of TCR beta CDR3 regions was performed using RNA transcripts as template. HTBI primers were the set used in a first-round RT-PCR of the TCR CDR3. TCRdb used MiXCR to reprocess the multiplex PCR reads, holding one entry per CDR3 protein. The sample consists of around 340,000 distinct CDR3 sequences, around 20% of them appearing once. J lost 3 bases, V lost 1 base, and 3 bases had no gene match. Germline V CDR1 and CDR2: SGHRS, YFSETQ. The CDR3 is made up of 15 amino acids.

The material sequenced was blood. The sequence was obtained from a woman aged 50 to 65 with Graves' hyperthyroidism. The genes are TRBV5-1 and TRBJ2-7, with 11 bases lining up with TRBD2. This CDR3 reads CASSLTSGSGYEQYF. The CDR3 region has the DNA TGCGCCAGCAGCTTGACTAGCGGGAGCGGCTACGAGCAGTACTTC.